This T cell receptor (beta chain) was retrieved from a study of blood T cell repertoires in COVID-19. About the research overall: COVID-19 samples collected from the United States, Italy and Spain covered acute and convalescent phases.

Produced via immunoSEQ multiplex PCR; TCRdb's table is partial and in-frame only. In the table there are about 150,000 clones, 83% of which are singletons. The ends lost 0 bases at V and 4 bases at J; junction bases unmatched: 5. Germline V CDR1 and CDR2: GTSNPN, SVGIG (reference sequence). This CDR3 has 15 amino acids. The chain joins TRBV30 to TRBJ1-5; 8 nucleotides match TRBD1. This sequence was found in an older woman with COVID-19, enrolled during active disease. The sequenced sample consisted of peripheral blood. This CDR3 is CAWSVQGGRNQPQHF. The CDR3 DNA follows: TGTGCCTGGAGTGTACAGGGGGGAAGAAATCAGCCCCAGCATTTT.